The next 10 T cell receptor beta chains were all read from a single sample in a study of CD8 T cells in ankylosing spondylitis. TCRdb ran MiXCR on the 5' RACE reads and lists one entry per CDR3 protein. The sample holds about 340,000 distinct CDR3 sequences, approximately 14% seen once. Specimen: blood, either unsorted or a sorted T cell fraction (not recorded which). The receptors were gathered from a male donor with ankylosing spondylitis or in good health (not recorded which).

Only a few counts were recorded for this clonotype. This chain connects TRBV6-2 or TRBV6-3 to TRBJ1-5, with a weak D call TRBD1 (5 bases). Trimming removed 2 bases from V and 3 bases from J, with 8 bases in between. The CDR3 loop spans 14 amino acids. Germline CDR1 is MNHEY and CDR2 is SVGEGT. The chain's CDR3 is CASSYGTHNQPQHF. The DNA of the CDR3 is TGTGCCAGCAGTTACGGGACGCACAATCAGCCCCAGCATTTT.

This clonotype has more than one count but fewer than ten. The chain couples TRBV6-1 to TRBJ2-3, with D perhaps being TRBD1 or TRBD2 (5 bases each). CDR1 is MNHNS and CDR2 is SASEGT in the germline V gene. The V end was cut by 5 bases, the J end by 1 base, with 13 bases between. The CDR3 runs 15 residues. In nucleotides, the CDR3 is TGTGCCAGCAGTAGAATGACAGCGGGCACAGATACGCAGTATTTT. This translates into CASSRMTAGTDTQYF.

This clonotype occurred a few times. The rearrangement uses TRBV20-1 and TRBJ1-2, with D possibly matching TRBD1 (5 bases). The V end was cut by 4 bases, the J end by 3 bases, with 12 bases between. CDR3 length: 13 amino acids. Germline-derived CDR1 and CDR2 are DFQATT and SNEGSKA (reference sequence). CDR3 residues: CSANKGSDYGYTF. As DNA, the CDR3 is TGCAGTGCTAATAAGGGGTCGGACTATGGCTACACCTTC.

The chain combines TRBV20-1 with TRBJ2-1; possible D gene TRBD2, 6 bases. Trimming removed 3 bases from V and 0 bases from J, with 12 bases in between. Germline values: CDR1 DFQATT, CDR2 SNEGSKA (reference sequence). This CDR3 spans 15 amino acids. In nucleotides, the CDR3 is TGCAGTGCTAGGGAGGGGAGAGACTCCTACAATGAGCAGTTCTTC. Translated, it gives CSAREGRDSYNEQFF.

The CDR3 bases are TGCGCCAGCAGCTTGGTGGGGGGGAGTCATTACGAGCAGTACTTC. Encoded protein: CASSLVGGSHYEQYF. The chain couples TRBV5-1 to TRBJ2-7, with 7 bases lining up with TRBD2. In germline, CDR1 is SGHRS, CDR2 YFSETQ. The CDR3 loop spans 15 amino acids. J was trimmed by 4 bases and V by 0 bases; bases with no gene match: 7. The full variable domain, in which reference TRBV5-1 and TRBJ2-7 provide the parts outside the CDR3, is KAGVTQTPRYLIKTRGQQVTLSCSPISGHRSVSWYQQTPGQGLQFLFEYFSETQRNKGNFPGRFSGRQFSNSRSEMNVSTLELGDSALYLCASSLVGGSHYEQYFGPGTRLTVT.

This chain uses TRBV18 with TRBJ1-1; D gene ambiguous. The CDR3 contains 17 residues. V lost 3 bases and J lost 0, with 17 bases in between. Germline V CDR1 and CDR2: KGHSH, LQKENI. CDR3 amino acids: CASSPLRDFPMNTEAFF. The CDR3 region has the DNA TGTGCCAGCTCACCCCTACGGGATTTTCCCATGAACACTGAAGCTTTCTTT.

This clonotype was detected only a few times. The rearrangement links TRBV7-9 to TRBJ1-1, with TRBD1 as a possible D gene (5 bases). This CDR3 comprises 15 residues. From germline, CDR1 is SEHNR and CDR2 FQNEAQ (reference sequence). Trimming shortened V by 3 bases and J by 0 bases, and 11 bases separated the two germline ends. The CDR3 coding sequence is TGTGCCAGCAGCTTGGGCAGGGCGTTGAACACTGAAGCTTTCTTT. Amino acids: CASSLGRALNTEAFF. Based on the CDR3 plus reference TRBV7-9 and TRBJ1-1, the full variable domain is DTGVSQNPRHKITKRGQNVTFRCDPISEHNRLYWYRQTLGQGPEFLTYFQNEAQLEKSRLLSDRFSAERPKGSFSTLEIQRTEQGDSAMYLCASSLGRALNTEAFFGQGTRLTVV.

This clonotype was seen more than once but under ten times. The CDR3 DNA reads as TGTGCCAGCAGTTACGGTGGGGATAGCCGCGAAAAACTGTTTTTT. Translating gives CASSYGGDSREKLFF. The rearrangement links TRBV6-5 to TRBJ1-4, with D unclear. The V end was cut by 2 bases, the J end by 8 bases, with 15 bases between. This CDR3 contains 15 residues. CDR1 and CDR2 (germline): MNHEY, SVGAGI.

The chain uses TRBV3-1 and TRBJ2-5; no clear D gene. CDR1 and CDR2 from the germline V gene are LGHDT and YNNKEL (reference sequence). This CDR3 is 12 amino acids long. V was cut by 0 bases and J by 3 bases, with 2 bases left in between. CDR3 coding DNA: TGTGCCAGCAGCCAAGACGAAGAGACCCAGTACTTC. Residues: CASSQDEETQYF.

This clonotype was seen many times. V usage is TRBV5-1 and J usage is TRBJ2-2; D gene unclear. Between the trimmed V and J ends, which lost 1 base and 1 base, there was a span of 5 bases. The CDR3 is 14 residues long. Per the germline V gene, CDR1 is SGHRS and CDR2 is YFSETQ. For the CDR3, the DNA is TGCGCCAGCAGCTTGCCAGGGAACACCGGGGAGCTGTTTTTT. It translates to CASSLPGNTGELFF. Filled out from reference TRBV5-1 and TRBJ2-2, the complete variable domain reads KAGVTQTPRYLIKTRGQQVTLSCSPISGHRSVSWYQQTPGQGLQFLFEYFSETQRNKGNFPGRFSGRQFSNSRSEMNVSTLELGDSALYLCASSLPGNTGELFFGEGSRLTVL.